The text below deals with one T cell receptor (beta chain). The antigen is undetermined. The entry originates in a study of OX40 agonist ivuxolimab in advanced cancers. Study summary: The mean age was roughly 60 years, ranging from about 23 to 79, with 65% to 90% of participants male. Broader study findings: Near-lowest levels of clonal expansion characterized partial responders at 0.1-3.0 mg/kg. Clones of CD4+ and CD8+ blood T cells grew by week 6 at doses of 0.1 to 3.0 mg/kg.

Sequencing was performed with immunoSEQ multiplex PCR; in TCRdb, only in-frame clones are kept and a portion is missing. The table shows 75,000 to 90,000 clones, with around 90% occurring only once. The CDR3 has 14 residues. Trimming left V 5 bases short and J 8 bases short, with 16 bases between. The germline gives CDR1 MNHEY, CDR2 SVGAGI. The genes are TRBV6-5 and TRBJ2-1; D remains unclear. The sequence derives from an adult with an advanced solid tumor such as melanoma, head and neck, liver or kidney cancer. The material sequenced was CD4+ or CD8+ T cells sorted from blood, taken in a trial of the OX40 agonist ivuxolimab. CDR3 DNA sequence: TGTGCCAGCAGTCACCGCTCGGGTTGGGATGAGCAGTTCTTC. This encodes CASSHRSGWDEQFF.